A single sample gave rise to the 23 T cell receptor beta chains below, sequenced in a study of CD8+CD57+ T cells in acquired aplastic anemia. Genomic DNA, the template, was used for profiling of the TCR beta VDJ and CDR3. TCRdb independently ran MiXCR on the reads; one entry per CDR3 protein. This table has some 120,000 distinct CDR3 sequences, 48% appearing once. The sequenced sample was sorted CD4+, CD8+, or CD8+CD57+ T cells (not recorded which) from PBMCs. Receptors were obtained from a human donor in good health, serving as a control.

V gene TRBV2 combines with J gene TRBJ1-6; D unclear. V was shortened by 6 bases and J by 8 bases, with 5 bases between the two germline ends. The CDR3 extends over 11 amino acids. The germline V gene encodes CDR1 SNHLY and CDR2 FYNNEI. The DNA for the CDR3 is TGTGCCAGCAGGGGCGATTCACCCCTCCACTTT. It encodes CASRGDSPLHF.

The chain couples TRBV7-6 to TRBJ1-1, with 8 positions matching TRBD1. Looked up from germline, CDR1 is SGHVS and CDR2 is FNYEAQ. The CDR3 consists of 15 residues. Germline trimming cut 1 base from V and 0 bases from J; bases unmatched to any gene: 1. The CDR3: CASSLEDRVNTEAFF. The CDR3 DNA follows: TGTGCCAGCAGCTTAGAGGACAGGGTGAACACTGAAGCTTTCTTT. Looking up the rest from reference TRBV7-6 and TRBJ1-1 gives the full variable domain: GAGVSQSPRYKVTKRGQDVALRCDPISGHVSLYWYRQALGQGPEFLTYFNYEAQQDKSGLPNDRFSAERPEGSISTLTIQRTEQRDSAMYRCASSLEDRVNTEAFFGQGTRLTVV.

The chain uses TRBV5-1 and TRBJ1-1, with D maybe TRBD1 (6 bases). Germline assignment: CDR1 SGHRS and CDR2 YFSETQ. V shed 1 base and J shed 0 bases, with 10 bases lying between them. The length of the CDR3 is 15 residues. This chain's CDR3 is CASSLTGALNTEAFF. CDR3 bases: TGCGCCAGCAGCTTGACGGGGGCCTTGAACACTGAAGCTTTCTTT.

The V and J genes are TRBV2 and TRBJ2-3, with D tentatively TRBD2 (5 bases). Germline V gene sequence: CDR1 SNHLY, CDR2 FYNNEI. CDR3 length: 11 amino acids. The V end was cut by 7 bases, the J end by 8 bases, with 10 bases between. The CDR3 spells CASTVEGTQYF. The CDR3 nucleotides are TGTGCCAGCACCGTCGAGGGTACGCAGTATTTT.

This clonotype was detected many times. This chain uses TRBV6-1 with TRBJ2-7, with TRBD1 identical over 7 bases. The V and J ends lost 6 bases and 4 bases, in that order; junction bases with no gene match: 3. The CDR3 has 12 residues. In germline, CDR1 is MNHNS, CDR2 SASEGT. The CDR3 protein is CASRTGLYEQYF. In DNA, the CDR3 is TGTGCCAGCAGGACAGGGTTGTACGAGCAGTACTTC.

In the case of this clonotype: A single base separates this from a much larger clone, so it may be a read error. The V and J genes are TRBV6-5 and TRBJ1-5, with D unresolved. CDR3 length: 13 amino acids. The germline V gene encodes CDR1 MNHEY and CDR2 SVGAGI. The CDR3 DNA follows: TGTGCCAGCAGTTTTCAGCCCAATCAGCCCCTGCATTTT. It is translated as CASSFQPNQPLHF.

V is TRBV29-1 and J is TRBJ2-5; D might be TRBD2 (5 bases). The germline V gene encodes CDR1 SQVTM and CDR2 ANQGSEA. V shed 4 bases and J shed 3 bases, with 9 bases lying between them. This CDR3 is built from 12 residues. CDR3 sequence: CSVGPGEETQYF. The CDR3 DNA is TGCAGCGTTGGCCCCGGGGAAGAGACCCAGTACTTC.

This chain connects TRBV11-2 to TRBJ2-3, with 11 bases that match TRBD2. J lost 7 bases, V lost 2 bases, and 11 bases had no gene match. The CDR3 runs to 17 residues. Germline V gene data show CDR1 as SGHAT and CDR2 as FQNNGV. The CDR3 sequence is CASSLSGTSGPLYTQYF. CDR3 coding DNA: TGTGCCAGCAGCTTATCCGGGACTAGCGGACCTCTATATACGCAGTATTTT.

The rearrangement joins TRBV7-9 to TRBJ1-2, with D possibly TRBD1 on 5 matching bases. CDR1 and CDR2 from the germline V gene are SEHNR and FQNEAQ (reference sequence). V was cut by 2 bases and J by 10 bases, with 14 bases left in between. This CDR3 comprises 13 residues. Written as DNA, the CDR3 is TGTGCCAGCAGCTTAACGGTCAGGGTCGACTACACCTTC. It is translated as CASSLTVRVDYTF.

The chain joins TRBV6-1 to TRBJ1-6; D is perhaps TRBD1 (5 bases). The CDR3 has 16 amino acids. Germline V gene data show CDR1 as MNHNS and CDR2 as SASEGT. The V gene lost 6 bases and the J gene lost 7 bases, with 19 bases spanning the gap. The CDR3 spells CASSNNPGLKNSPLHF. The CDR3 DNA follows: TGTGCCAGCAGCAACAATCCGGGACTCAAGAATTCACCCCTCCACTTT.

This clonotype was counted only a few times. This chain joins TRBV25-1 and TRBJ1-4; D perhaps matches TRBD1 (5 bases). V shed 3 bases and J shed 8 bases, with 10 bases lying between them. Germline lookup yields CDR1 MGHDK and CDR2 SYGVNS. The CDR3 sequence is 13 residues long. CDR3 DNA: TGTGCCAGCAGTGACGTCGGGGGAGAAAAACTGTTTTTT. Its protein is CASSDVGGEKLFF.

J is TRBJ2-1 and V is TRBV15; TRBD1 agrees at 8 bases. The CDR3 totals 14 residues. Germline trimming cut 3 bases from V and 9 bases from J; bases unmatched to any gene: 7. Germline V gene sequence: CDR1 LNHNV, CDR2 YYDKDF (reference sequence). In nucleotides, the CDR3 is TGTGCCACCAGCAGGAATGGACAGGGTCGTGAGCAGTTCTTC. Its protein is CATSRNGQGREQFF.

This clonotype was detected only a few times. The chain is built from TRBV20-1 and TRBJ1-5, with TRBD1 matching 9 bases. The CDR3 has 14 residues. Unmatched junction bases numbered 3, after V lost 0 bases and J lost 6 bases. Germline V CDR1 and CDR2: DFQATT, SNEGSKA (reference sequence). The CDR3 sequence is CSARDGTGSQPQHF. The CDR3 DNA is TGCAGTGCTAGAGATGGGACAGGGAGTCAGCCCCAGCATTTT.

This chain joins TRBV7-9 and TRBJ2-2, with TRBD2 matching 10 bases. Germline V CDR1 and CDR2: SEHNR, FQNEAQ (reference sequence). CDR3 length: 13 residues. V dropped 5 bases and J dropped 7; count of bases not matched to a gene: 1. The CDR3 here is CASSASGSGELFF. As DNA, the CDR3 is TGTGCCAGCAGCGCTAGCGGGAGCGGGGAGCTGTTTTTT.

This clonotype was picked up one time. The chain couples TRBV29-1 to TRBJ2-7; D possibly corresponds to TRBD2 (6 bases). Germline V gene data show CDR1 as SQVTM and CDR2 as ANQGSEA. This CDR3 has 12 amino acids. The V end was cut by 4 bases, the J end by 1 base, with 8 bases between. In DNA, the CDR3 is TGCAGCGTTGGGGCGGGATCCTACGAGCAGTACTTC. This translates into CSVGAGSYEQYF.

The chain employs TRBV2 and TRBJ2-7; 9 bases fit TRBD1. This CDR3 has 14 amino acids. V was clipped by 7 bases and J by 2 bases; unmatched bases: 6. Germline loops: CDR1 SNHLY, CDR2 FYNNEI. In nucleotides, the CDR3 is TGTGCCAGCAAATTGGGACAGGGTCCCTACGAGCAGTACTTC. Its protein is CASKLGQGPYEQYF.

The chain couples TRBV15 to TRBJ2-1, with TRBD2 matching 8 bases. Looked up from germline, CDR1 is LNHNV and CDR2 is YYDKDF (reference sequence). Germline trimming cut 4 bases from V and 10 bases from J; bases unmatched to any gene: 12. CDR3 length: 15 residues. The DNA of the CDR3 is TGTGCCACCAGCACGGGGGGGTGGGGGGCGAGGGAGCAGTTCTTC. This sequence encodes CATSTGGWGAREQFF.

This clonotype was counted many times. V gene TRBV15 combines with J gene TRBJ1-4, with D maybe TRBD1 (5 bases). Germline V lookup: CDR1 LNHNV, CDR2 YYDKDF (reference sequence). The CDR3 is 14 amino acids. V was pared by 0 bases and J by 8 bases, with 10 bases between. The CDR3 here is CATSRDRVGEKLFF. The CDR3 region has the DNA TGTGCCACCAGCAGAGACAGGGTAGGCGAAAAACTGTTTTTT.

About this clonotype itself: The junction and the germline gene differ at one end; a read error may be behind it. The genes are TRBV5-1 and TRBJ2-2; D may match TRBD1 or TRBD2 (5 bases each). The CDR3 has 16 residues. The V gene's germline CDR1 is SGHRS and CDR2 YFSETQ. In nucleotides, the CDR3 is TGCGCCGGCAGTTCCGGGACGGACGCGAACACCGGGGAGCTGTTTTTT. Its translation is CAGSSGTDANTGELFF.

There are many counts of this clonotype. The germline gene is not matched at one end of the junction; a read error may be the cause. This chain uses TRBV7-2 with TRBJ2-3; 7 bases agree with TRBD2. Germline CDR1 SGHTA, CDR2 FQGNSA. The CDR3 has 14 amino acids. CDR3 nucleotide sequence: TGTGCCAGCAGCGCCCGGATGGGGGGGGGTATGGTGCATTTT. This codes for CASSARMGGGMVHF.

This chain joins TRBV9 and TRBJ1-1; D ambiguous. The CDR3 is 12 amino acids. V gave up 4 bases and J gave up 4 bases, with 8 bases separating them. CDR1 is SGDLS, CDR2 YYNGEE, per germline. This CDR3 reads CASSPSSTEAFF. The CDR3 region has the DNA TGTGCCAGCAGCCCCTCCAGCACTGAAGCTTTCTTT.

J is TRBJ2-7 and V is TRBV10-3, with 7 bases aligning to TRBD2. Germline loops: CDR1 ENHRY, CDR2 SYGVKD. The CDR3 covers 14 residues. With 5 bases clipped from V and 3 bases from J, the junction kept 7 bases outside the gene matches. The CDR3 spells CAISPSGMNYEQYF. For the CDR3, the DNA is TGTGCCATCAGTCCCAGCGGGATGAACTACGAGCAGTACTTC.

In this sample, this clonotype turned up many times. The V call is TRBV14, the J call TRBJ2-2, with D maybe TRBD1 (5 bases). The CDR3 is 11 amino acids. Trimming took off 4 bases at V and 9 bases at J, with 6 bases between the two ends. Germline V gives CDR1 SGHDN, CDR2 FVKESK. The CDR3 DNA is TGTGCCAGCAGCCCGGACAGGGAGCTGTTTTTT. It encodes CASSPDRELFF.